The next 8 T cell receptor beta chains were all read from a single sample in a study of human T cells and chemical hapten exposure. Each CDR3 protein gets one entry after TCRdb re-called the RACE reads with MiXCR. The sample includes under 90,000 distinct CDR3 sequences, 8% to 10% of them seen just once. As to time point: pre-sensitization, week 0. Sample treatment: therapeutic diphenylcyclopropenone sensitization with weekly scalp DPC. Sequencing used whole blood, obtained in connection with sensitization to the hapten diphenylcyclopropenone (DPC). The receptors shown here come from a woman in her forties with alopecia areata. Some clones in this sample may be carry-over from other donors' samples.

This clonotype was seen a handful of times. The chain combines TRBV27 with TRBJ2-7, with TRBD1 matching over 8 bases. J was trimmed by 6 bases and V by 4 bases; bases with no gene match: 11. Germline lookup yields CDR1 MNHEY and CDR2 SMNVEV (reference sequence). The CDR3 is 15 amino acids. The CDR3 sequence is CASSSAGTGFSEQYF. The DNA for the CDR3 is TGTGCCAGCAGTTCCGCCGGGACAGGCTTCTCCGAGCAGTACTTC.

The CDR3 sequence is CASSGGAGYEQYF. CDR3 nucleotides: TGTGCCAGCAGCGGGGGGGCCGGCTACGAGCAGTACTTC. V usage is TRBV13 and J usage is TRBJ2-7; tentatively, D is TRBD2 (7 bases). Per germline, CDR1 PRHDT and CDR2 FYEKMQ (reference sequence). V gave up 5 bases and J gave up 3 bases, with 11 bases separating them. CDR3 length: 13 residues.

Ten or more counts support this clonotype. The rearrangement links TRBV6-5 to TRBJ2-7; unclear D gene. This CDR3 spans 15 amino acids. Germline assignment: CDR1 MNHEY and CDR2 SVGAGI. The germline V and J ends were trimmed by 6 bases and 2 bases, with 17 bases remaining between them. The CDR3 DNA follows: TGTGCCAGCAGAGCCCTCGGAACACAGCCCTACGAGCAGTACTTC. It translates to CASRALGTQPYEQYF.

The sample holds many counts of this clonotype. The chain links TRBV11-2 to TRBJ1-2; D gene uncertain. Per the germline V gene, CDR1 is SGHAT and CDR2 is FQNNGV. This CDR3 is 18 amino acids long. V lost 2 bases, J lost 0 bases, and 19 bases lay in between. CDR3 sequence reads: CASSLLTFLQKSNYGYTF. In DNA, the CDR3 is TGTGCCAGCAGCTTACTTACGTTCCTCCAGAAATCTAACTATGGCTACACCTTC. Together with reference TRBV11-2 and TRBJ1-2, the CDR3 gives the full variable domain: EAGVAQSPRYKIIEKRQSVAFWCNPISGHATLYWYQQILGQGPKLLIQFQNNGVVDDSQLPKDRFSAERLKGVDSTLKIQPAKLEDSAVYLCASSLLTFLQKSNYGYTFGSGTRLTVV.

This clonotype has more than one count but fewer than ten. The CDR3 bases are TGTGCCAGCAGAAATACAGAATGGGAGGCTGAAGCTTTCTTT. This encodes CASRNTEWEAEAFF. This chain uses TRBV7-9 with TRBJ1-1; D ambiguous. The CDR3 spans 14 residues. V lost 6 bases to trimming and J lost 6 bases, with 17 bases between them. CDR1 SEHNR and CDR2 FQNEAQ come from the germline V gene (reference sequence).

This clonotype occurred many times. CDR3 DNA sequence: TGTGCCAGCACACCCGGGACAGGTGATACCGGGGAGCTGTTTTTT. It yields the protein CASTPGTGDTGELFF. V gene TRBV6-5 combines with J gene TRBJ2-2, with 8 bases identical to TRBD1. From germline, CDR1 is MNHEY and CDR2 SVGAGI. V lost 7 bases to trimming and J lost 5 bases; unmatched junction nucleotides: 9. CDR3 length: 15 amino acids.

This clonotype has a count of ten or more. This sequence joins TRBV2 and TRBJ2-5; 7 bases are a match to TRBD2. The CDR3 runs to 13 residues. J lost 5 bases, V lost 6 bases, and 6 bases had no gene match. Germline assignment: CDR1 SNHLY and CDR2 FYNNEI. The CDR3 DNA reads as TGTGCCAGCAGCGGGGACTACTCGGAGACCCAGTACTTC. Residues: CASSGDYSETQYF.

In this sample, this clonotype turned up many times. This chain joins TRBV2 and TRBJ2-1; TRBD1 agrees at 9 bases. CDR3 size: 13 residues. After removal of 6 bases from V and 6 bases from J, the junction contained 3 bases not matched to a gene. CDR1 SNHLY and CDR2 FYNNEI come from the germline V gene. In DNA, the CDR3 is TGTGCCAGCAGGGGACAGGGAGGCAATGAGCAGTTCTTC. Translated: CASRGQGGNEQFF. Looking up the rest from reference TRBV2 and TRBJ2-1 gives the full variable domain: EPEVTQTPSHQVTQMGQEVILRCVPISNHLYFYWYRQILGQKVEFLVSFYNNEISEKSEIFDDQFSVERPDGSNFTLKIRSTKLEDSAMYFCASRGQGGNEQFFGPGTRLTVL.